This T cell receptor beta chain was obtained from a study of low-dose radiotherapy and immunotherapy resistance in tumors. Study at large: Patients of Cohort 1 had 0.5 Gy fractions every 2 weeks, which summed to 6.5 Gy. Nivolumab was given to patients as a 240 mg flat dose every two weeks, and ipilimumab at 1 mg/kg every six weeks. Both were delivered intravenously.

Time point given: before trial treatment. The presence of advanced solid tumors lacking tumor-infiltrating lymphocytes characterized eligible patients. The CDR3 has 12 amino acids. Germline-derived CDR1 and CDR2 are ENHRY and SYGVKD. V lost 6 bases and J 1 base, leaving 7 bases between the germline ends. This clonotype was recorded at least ten times. Alpha- and beta-chain coverage of first-strand cDNA came from TRAV- and TRBV-specific primers. Amplification of TCRs used a constant-region primer and V-primer adapter for about 20 PCR cycles. MiXCR was run by TCRdb on the reads, yielding one entry per CDR3 protein. The sample has 64,000 or so distinct CDR3 sequences, about 26% seen once; the top ten hold 5.5% to 8%.

The chain links TRBV10-3 to TRBJ2-7; D ambiguous. The sequenced sample was PBMCs, obtained before treatment. The TCR was taken from a male donor with rectosigmoid adenocarcinoma. The CDR3 here is CAIRDPSYEQYF. The DNA for the CDR3 is TGTGCCATCAGGGACCCATCCTACGAGCAGTACTTC.